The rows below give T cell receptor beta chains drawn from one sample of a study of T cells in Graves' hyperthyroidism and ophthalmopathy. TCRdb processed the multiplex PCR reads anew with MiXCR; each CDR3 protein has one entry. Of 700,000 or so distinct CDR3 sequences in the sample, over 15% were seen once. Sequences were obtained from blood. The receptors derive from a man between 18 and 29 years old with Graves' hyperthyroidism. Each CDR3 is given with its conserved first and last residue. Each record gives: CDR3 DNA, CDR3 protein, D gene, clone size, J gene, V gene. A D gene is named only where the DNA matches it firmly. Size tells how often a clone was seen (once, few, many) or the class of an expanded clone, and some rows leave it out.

DNA: -; CDR3: CASSSSGLLYGYTF; D: -; size: few; J: TRBJ1-2; V: TRBV27
DNA: TGTGCCATCAGTGACCTTGTCGACAGGGAAGGGCAGTACTTC; CDR3: CAISDLVDREGQYF; D: TRBD1; size: many; J: TRBJ2-7; V: TRBV10-3
DNA: TGTGCCAGCAGCTTAATCCAGAACTACGAGCAGTACTTC; CDR3: CASSLIQNYEQYF; D: -; size: many; J: TRBJ2-7; V: TRBV7-2
DNA: TGTGCCAGCAGCCGAGGCAAGACCAGCTCCTACAATGAGCAGTTCTTC; CDR3: CASSRGKTSSYNEQFF; D: -; size: many; J: TRBJ2-1; V: TRBV11-3
DNA: TGTGCCAGCAGCTTCTCACCCGGACAGGGGAGATACAATGAGCAGTTCTTC; CDR3: CASSFSPGQGRYNEQFF; D: TRBD1; size: -; J: TRBJ2-1; V: TRBV11-1
DNA: TGCAGTGCTTGGCGCGGGGCCCAAGAGACCCAGTACTTC; CDR3: CSAWRGAQETQYF; D: -; size: many; J: TRBJ2-5; V: TRBV20-1
DNA: TGTGCCAGCAGCCCCGGGACAGGCCTTTGGGACGAGCAGTACTTC; CDR3: CASSPGTGLWDEQYF; D: TRBD1; size: many; J: TRBJ2-7; V: TRBV28
DNA: TGTGCCAGCAGCCCAAATTCACAAGAGCAGTTCTTC; CDR3: CASSPNSQEQFF; D: -; size: few; J: TRBJ2-1; V: TRBV7-9
DNA: TGTGCCAGCAGCCACTTTACAGGGGGCGAAGATACGCAGTATTTT; CDR3: CASSHFTGGEDTQYF; D: TRBD1; size: -; J: TRBJ2-3; V: TRBV3-1
DNA: TGCAGTGCTAGCGGGACGGATGCCTACGAGCAGTACTTC; CDR3: CSASGTDAYEQYF; D: -; size: -; J: TRBJ2-7; V: TRBV20-1
DNA: TGTGCCAGCAGCGCCCGGGACTTCGGTAATGAGCAGTTCTTC; CDR3: CASSARDFGNEQFF; D: -; size: few; J: TRBJ2-1; V: TRBV9
DNA: TGTGCCAGCAGCTTAGGGGGGGTGCCGCCCCAGCATTTT; CDR3: CASSLGGVPPQHF; D: -; size: many; J: TRBJ1-5; V: TRBV5-5
DNA: TGCAGTGCTTCGACAGGGGGCCGTGATCAGCCCCAGCATTTT; CDR3: CSASTGGRDQPQHF; D: TRBD1; size: -; J: TRBJ1-5; V: TRBV20-1
DNA: TGTGCCAGCAGCTTCTTCGCGACAGGGATCTACCAAGAGACCCAGTACTTC; CDR3: CASSFFATGIYQETQYF; D: TRBD1; size: many; J: TRBJ2-5; V: TRBV11-2
DNA: TGTGCCAGCAGTCCCAAGCGGGCGGGAGGGGGATACAATGAGCAGTTCTTC; CDR3: CASSPKRAGGGYNEQFF; D: TRBD2; size: many; J: TRBJ2-1; V: TRBV6-1
DNA: TGTGCCAGCAGCTTGGGGACTAGCGGAATTAGCACAGATACGCAGTATTTT; CDR3: CASSLGTSGISTDTQYF; D: TRBD2; size: -; J: TRBJ2-3; V: TRBV5-6
DNA: TGTGCCAGCCGACAGGGCCCTACCTACGAGCAGTACTTC; CDR3: CASRQGPTYEQYF; D: TRBD1; size: -; J: TRBJ2-7; V: TRBV19
DNA: TGTGCCAGCCCCTCGCTAGCGCCACAAGAGACCCAGTACTTC; CDR3: CASPSLAPQETQYF; D: -; size: -; J: TRBJ2-5; V: TRBV6-4
DNA: TGTGCCAGCAGTTCTACGAGAGCGGGAAGCCTCTACGAGCAGTACTTC; CDR3: CASSSTRAGSLYEQYF; D: TRBD2; size: many; J: TRBJ2-7; V: TRBV28
DNA: TGTGCCAGCAGTCTACTCACTAGCTCCCCCGCGGAGACCCAGTACTTC; CDR3: CASSLLTSSPAETQYF; D: -; size: -; J: TRBJ2-5; V: TRBV2
DNA: TGCGCCAGCAGCACAAGGACAGGGACCACTGAAGCTTTCTTT; CDR3: CASSTRTGTTEAFF; D: TRBD1; size: -; J: TRBJ1-1; V: TRBV5-1
DNA: TGTGCCAGTAGTATCGGGCACAATGAGCAGTTCTTC; CDR3: CASSIGHNEQFF; D: -; size: -; J: TRBJ2-1; V: TRBV19
DNA: TGTGCCAGCAGCGTAGGCGGGAGCACCTACGAGCAGTACTTC; CDR3: CASSVGGSTYEQYF; D: TRBD2; size: once; J: TRBJ2-7; V: TRBV9